A selection of T cell receptor beta chains follows, all from one sample in a study of CD8 T cells in ankylosing spondylitis. From the 5' RACE reads, TCRdb called clonotypes with MiXCR, one entry per CDR3 protein. The sample has more than 600,000 distinct CDR3 sequences, around 20% seen once; the top ten hold under 20%. Material for sequencing was blood, either unsorted or a sorted T cell fraction (not recorded which). The receptors come from a male donor with ankylosing spondylitis. Both conserved end residues are trimmed from each CDR3.

V gene	J gene	CDR3 protein
TRBV12-3/TRBV12-4	TRBJ1-5	ASSVGQGKSNQPQH
TRBV10-3	TRBJ1-1	ATLRQTNTEAF
TRBV28	TRBJ2-7	ASFSRPYEQY
TRBV12-3/TRBV12-4	TRBJ1-1	ASSGGQVNTEAF
TRBV5-5	TRBJ2-5	ASSWLTGTGETQY
TRBV9	TRBJ2-4	ASSGRRGKENIQY
TRBV12-3/TRBV12-4	TRBJ2-5	ASAQLAIQTQY
TRBV5-8	TRBJ1-5	ASSLSRTADSNQPQH
TRBV15	TRBJ2-3	ATSSQDRLLDTQY
TRBV12-3/TRBV12-4	TRBJ1-1	ASSSLRQGRGTEAF
TRBV30	TRBJ2-1	AWNSPYNEQF
TRBV9	TRBJ2-1	ASSVEAGRGNEQF
TRBV6-5	TRBJ2-1	ASSYRGQGAYNEQF
TRBV7-2	TRBJ2-1	ASSQTSVYNEQF
TRBV7-2	TRBJ2-1	ASSLRQNYNEQF
TRBV5-1	TRBJ1-2	ASSRNQAGYT